What follows are 7 T cell receptor beta chains derived from one specimen sequenced in a study of T cell repertoires in aging, cancer and after chemotherapy. Rearranged V-D-J TRB sequences were amplified with a mixed TRB-A/B primer pool. TCRdb recomputed calls from the multiplex PCR reads with MiXCR, one row per CDR3 protein. The repertoire holds some 2,400 distinct CDR3 sequences, with approximately 55% as singletons. Amplification of TCR beta used genomic DNA extracted from peripheral blood. Sequencing used blood. All receptors come from a human donor with a blood cancer.

This chain links TRBV7-2 with TRBJ2-3, with D unclear. CDR1 is SGHTA, CDR2 FQGNSA, per germline. V gave up 1 base and J gave up 0 bases, with 5 bases separating them. This CDR3 spans 14 amino acids. Here the CDR3 reads CASSLDRSTDTQYF. The CDR3 DNA follows: TGTGCCAGCAGCTTAGATCGGAGCACAGATACGCAGTATTTT.

This clonotype has more than one count but fewer than ten. The chain joins TRBV19 to TRBJ2-5; 9 bases fit TRBD2. J was trimmed by 5 bases and V by 3 bases; bases with no gene match: 4. The CDR3 contains 14 residues. CDR1 is LNHDA and CDR2 is SQIVND in the germline V gene (reference sequence). The CDR3 protein is CASSIGTSFETQYF. The CDR3 bases are TGTGCCAGTAGTATCGGGACTAGCTTTGAGACCCAGTACTTC. The full variable domain, its missing parts supplied by reference TRBV19 and TRBJ2-5, is DGGITQSPKYLFRKEGQNVTLSCEQNLNHDAMYWYRQDPGQGLRLIYYSQIVNDFQKGDIAEGYSVSREKKESFPLTVTSAQKNPTAFYLCASSIGTSFETQYFGPGTRLLVL.

The chain has TRBV5-6 and TRBJ1-2, with 7 bases identical to TRBD1. CDR1 and CDR2 (germline): SGHDT, YYEEEE. This CDR3 has 14 residues. With 0 bases clipped from V and 4 bases from J, the junction kept 3 bases outside the gene matches. The CDR3 coding sequence is TGTGCCAGCAGCTTGGGGGGACAGTTCTATGGCTACACCTTC. This translates into CASSLGGQFYGYTF. Together with reference TRBV5-6 and TRBJ1-2, the CDR3 gives the full variable domain: DAGVTQSPTHLIKTRGQQVTLRCSPKSGHDTVSWYQQALGQGPQFIFQYYEEEERQRGNFPDRFSGHQFPNYSSELNVNALLLGDSALYLCASSLGGQFYGYTFGSGTRLTVV.

A few counts support this clonotype. This rearrangement joins TRBV12-3 or TRBV12-4 to TRBJ1-1; D gene unclear. Trimming shortened V by 10 bases and J by 0 bases, and 15 bases separated the two germline ends. The CDR3 contains 14 residues. For the CDR3, the DNA is TGTGCCACTCAGGTCGGATACATGAACACTGAAGCTTTCTTT. Amino acid sequence: CATQVGYMNTEAFF.

V usage is TRBV15 and J usage is TRBJ2-5; 8 nucleotides agree with TRBD1. Germline V CDR1 and CDR2: LNHNV, YYDKDF (reference sequence). CDR3 length equals 15 residues. With 0 bases clipped from V and 5 bases from J, the junction kept 5 bases outside the gene matches. DNA of the CDR3: TGTGCCACCAGCAGAGAGGGACAGGTATGGGAGACCCAGTACTTC. Protein product: CATSREGQVWETQYF.

In its sample, this clonotype was seen a few times. This sequence joins TRBV29-1 and TRBJ1-2, with a tentative D call TRBD1 (5 bases). Germline lookup yields CDR1 SQVTM and CDR2 ANQGSEA. The V end was cut by 4 bases, the J end by 3 bases, with 27 bases between. The CDR3 has 18 residues. The CDR3: CSVGYRMVWGRSYYGYTF. In DNA, the CDR3 is TGCAGCGTTGGATATAGAATGGTTTGGGGACGGTCCTACTATGGCTACACCTTC. Full variable domain (rest looked up from reference TRBV29-1 and TRBJ1-2): SAVISQKPSRDICQRGTSLTIQCQVDSQVTMMFWYRQQPGQSLTLIATANQGSEATYESGFVIDKFPISRPNLTFSTLTVSNMSPEDSSIYLCSVGYRMVWGRSYYGYTFGSGTRLTVV.

This clonotype was recorded only once. The V call is TRBV5-4, the J call TRBJ1-2; D may be TRBD1 (5 bases). V dropped 4 bases and J dropped 0 bases, with 13 bases sitting between them. This CDR3 has 15 amino acids. Per germline, CDR1 SGHNT and CDR2 YYREEE (reference sequence). The DNA of the CDR3 is TGTGCCAGCAGCGGCGGACACCTGGCTAACTATGGCTACACCTTC. Amino acid sequence: CASSGGHLANYGYTF. Full variable domain (rest looked up from reference TRBV5-4 and TRBJ1-2): ETGVTQSPTHLIKTRGQQVTLRCSSQSGHNTVSWYQQALGQGPQFIFQYYREEENGRGNFPPRFSGLQFPNYSSELNVNALELDDSALYLCASSGGHLANYGYTFGSGTRLTVV.